A single sample is the source of the 5 T cell receptor beta chains below, sequenced in a study of blood T cell repertoires in COVID-19. Data came from immunoSEQ multiplex PCR; TCRdb stores just in-frame clones and leaves some out. The data contain 150,000 to 200,000 clones, around 80% of them singletons. The sequencing input was PBMCs or T cells enriched from blood (not recorded which). These receptors were obtained from a woman aged 60-75 years who had recovered from COVID-19.

The table lists this clone with a count of one. J is TRBJ2-2 and V is TRBV9; TRBD1 matches at 7 bases. The CDR3 is 16 amino acids. J gave up 5 bases and V 4 bases, and 11 bases lay outside the gene matches. The germline V gene has CDR1 SGDLS and CDR2 YYNGEE. CDR3 loop: CASSIGSGGRTGELFF. The CDR3 nucleotides read TGTGCCAGCAGCATAGGGTCAGGGGGTAGGACCGGGGAGCTGTTTTTT.

The chain couples TRBV10-2 to TRBJ2-7; 11 bases match TRBD1. The germline V gene has CDR1 WSHSY and CDR2 SAAADI. The V and J ends lost 10 bases and 5 bases, in that order; junction bases with no gene match: 7. This CDR3 is 13 amino acids long. In DNA form, the CDR3 reads TGCGCCACCGCCCGGACAGGGGGCGACGAGCAGTACTTC. Translated: CATARTGGDEQYF.

This chain connects TRBV19 to TRBJ1-2; 8 bases fit TRBD1. Germline trimming cut 0 bases from V and 6 bases from J; bases unmatched to any gene: 6. From germline, CDR1 is LNHDA and CDR2 SQIVND (reference sequence). The CDR3 totals 15 residues. The CDR3 here is CASSIDQAGGDGYTF. In DNA form, the CDR3 reads TGTGCCAGTAGTATAGATCAAGCAGGGGGCGATGGCTACACCTTC.

The chain is built from TRBV9 and TRBJ1-1; no clear D gene. The CDR3 contains 13 residues. CDR1 SGDLS and CDR2 YYNGEE come from the germline V gene. Trimming cost V 1 base and J 1 base, with 5 bases left between them. CDR3 protein: CASSVRGNTEAFF. As DNA, the CDR3 is TGTGCCAGCAGCGTACGAGGGAACACTGAAGCTTTCTTT.

V gene TRBV20-1 combines with J gene TRBJ2-1; maybe TRBD1 (6 bases). The germline V gene has CDR1 DFQATT and CDR2 SNEGSKA (reference sequence). The V end lost 3 bases, the J end lost 10 bases, and 19 bases lay between the germline ends. The CDR3 length is 14 residues. The CDR3 loop reads CSASLGAPGEEQFF. Here the CDR3 DNA reads TGCAGTGCTAGTTTGGGGGCCCCAGGTGAGGAGCAGTTCTTC.